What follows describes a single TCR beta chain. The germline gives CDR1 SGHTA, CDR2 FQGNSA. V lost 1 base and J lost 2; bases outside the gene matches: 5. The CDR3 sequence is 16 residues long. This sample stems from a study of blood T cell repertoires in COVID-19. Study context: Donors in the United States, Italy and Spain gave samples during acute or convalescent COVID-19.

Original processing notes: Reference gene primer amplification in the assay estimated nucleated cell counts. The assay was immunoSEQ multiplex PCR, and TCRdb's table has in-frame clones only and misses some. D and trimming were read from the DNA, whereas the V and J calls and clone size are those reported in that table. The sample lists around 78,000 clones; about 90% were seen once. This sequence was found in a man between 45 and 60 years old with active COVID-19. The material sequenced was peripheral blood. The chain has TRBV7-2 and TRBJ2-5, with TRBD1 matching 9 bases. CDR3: CASSLVAGQGQETQYF. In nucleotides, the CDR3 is TGTGCCAGCAGCTTAGTAGCTGGACAGGGGCAAGAGACCCAGTACTTC.